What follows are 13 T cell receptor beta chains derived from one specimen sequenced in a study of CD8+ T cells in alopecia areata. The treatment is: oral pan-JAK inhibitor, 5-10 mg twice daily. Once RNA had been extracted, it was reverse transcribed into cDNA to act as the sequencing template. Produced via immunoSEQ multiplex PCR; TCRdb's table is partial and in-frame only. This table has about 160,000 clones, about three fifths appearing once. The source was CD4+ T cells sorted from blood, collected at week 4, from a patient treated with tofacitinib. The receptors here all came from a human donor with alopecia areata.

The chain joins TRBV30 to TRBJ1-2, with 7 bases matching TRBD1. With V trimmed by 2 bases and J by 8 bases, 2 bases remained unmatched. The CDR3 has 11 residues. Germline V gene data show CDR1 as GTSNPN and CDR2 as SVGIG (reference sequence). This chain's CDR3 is CAWSRDSGYTF. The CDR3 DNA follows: TGTGCCTGGAGTAGGGACAGCGGCTACACCTTC.

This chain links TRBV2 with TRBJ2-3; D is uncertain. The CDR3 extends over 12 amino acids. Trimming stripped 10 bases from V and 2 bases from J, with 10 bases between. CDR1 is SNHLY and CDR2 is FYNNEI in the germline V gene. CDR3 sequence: CANGPNTDTQYF. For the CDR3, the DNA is TGTGCCAACGGGCCTAACACAGATACGCAGTATTTT.

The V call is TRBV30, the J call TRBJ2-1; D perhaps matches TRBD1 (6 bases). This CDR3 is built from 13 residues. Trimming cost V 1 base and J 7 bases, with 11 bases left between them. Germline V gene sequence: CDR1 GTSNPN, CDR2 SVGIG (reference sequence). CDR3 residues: CAWSGVQGNEQFF. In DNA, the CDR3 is TGTGCCTGGAGTGGAGTCCAGGGGAATGAGCAGTTCTTC.

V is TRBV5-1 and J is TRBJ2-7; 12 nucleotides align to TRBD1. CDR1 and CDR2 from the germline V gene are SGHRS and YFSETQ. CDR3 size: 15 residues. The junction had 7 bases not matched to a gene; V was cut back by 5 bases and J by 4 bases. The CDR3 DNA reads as TGCGCCAGCAGTCGGGGACAGGGGGCGACTTACGAGCAGTACTTC. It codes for CASSRGQGATYEQYF.

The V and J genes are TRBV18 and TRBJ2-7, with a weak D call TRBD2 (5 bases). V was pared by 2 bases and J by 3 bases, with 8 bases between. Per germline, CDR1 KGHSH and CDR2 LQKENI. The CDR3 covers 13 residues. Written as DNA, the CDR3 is TGTGCCAGCTCACCAGCCGGGGACTACGAGCAGTACTTC. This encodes CASSPAGDYEQYF.

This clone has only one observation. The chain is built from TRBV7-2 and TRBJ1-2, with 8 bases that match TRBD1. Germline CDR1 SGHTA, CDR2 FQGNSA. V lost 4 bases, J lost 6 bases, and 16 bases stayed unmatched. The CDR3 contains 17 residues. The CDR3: CASSSNQRDRRRDGYTF. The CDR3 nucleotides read TGTGCCAGCAGCTCAAACCAAAGGGACAGGAGAAGAGATGGCTACACCTTC.

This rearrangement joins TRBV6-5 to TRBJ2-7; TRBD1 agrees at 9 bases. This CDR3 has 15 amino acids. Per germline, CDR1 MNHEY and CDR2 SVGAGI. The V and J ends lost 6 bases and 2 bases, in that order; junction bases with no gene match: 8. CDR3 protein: CASRFGTGYTYEQYF. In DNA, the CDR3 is TGTGCCAGCAGGTTTGGGACAGGGTATACCTACGAGCAGTACTTC.

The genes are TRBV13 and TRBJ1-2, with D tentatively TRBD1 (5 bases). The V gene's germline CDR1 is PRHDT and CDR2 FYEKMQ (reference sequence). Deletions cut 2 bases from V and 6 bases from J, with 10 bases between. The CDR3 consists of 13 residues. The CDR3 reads CASSLRRDDGYTF. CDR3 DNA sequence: TGTGCCAGCAGCTTACGCAGGGATGATGGCTACACCTTC.

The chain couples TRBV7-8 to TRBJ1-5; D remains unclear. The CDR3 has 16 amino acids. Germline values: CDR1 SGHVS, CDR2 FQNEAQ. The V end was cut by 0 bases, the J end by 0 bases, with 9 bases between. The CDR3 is CASSLARSSSNQPQHF. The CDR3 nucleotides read TGTGCCAGCAGCTTAGCGCGCAGTTCTAGCAATCAGCCCCAGCATTTT.

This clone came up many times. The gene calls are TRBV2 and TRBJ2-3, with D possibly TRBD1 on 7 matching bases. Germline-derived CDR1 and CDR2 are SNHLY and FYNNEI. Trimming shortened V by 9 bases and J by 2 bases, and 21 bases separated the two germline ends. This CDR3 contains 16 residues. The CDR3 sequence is CARQGRRLAVTDTQYF. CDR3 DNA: TGTGCCAGACAGGGGCGGAGATTAGCGGTCACAGATACGCAGTATTTT.

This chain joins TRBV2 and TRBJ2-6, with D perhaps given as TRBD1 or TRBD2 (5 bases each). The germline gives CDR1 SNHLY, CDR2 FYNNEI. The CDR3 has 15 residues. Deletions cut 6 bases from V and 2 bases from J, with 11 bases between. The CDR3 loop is CASSPGTAGANVLTF. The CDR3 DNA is TGTGCCAGCAGCCCAGGGACGGCTGGGGCCAACGTCCTGACTTTC.

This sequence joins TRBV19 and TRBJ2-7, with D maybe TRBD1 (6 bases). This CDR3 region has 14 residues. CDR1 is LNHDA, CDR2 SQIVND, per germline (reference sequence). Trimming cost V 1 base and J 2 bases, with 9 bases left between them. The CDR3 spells CASSIGRGAYEQYF. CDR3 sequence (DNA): TGTGCCAGTAGTATAGGCAGGGGTGCCTACGAGCAGTACTTC.

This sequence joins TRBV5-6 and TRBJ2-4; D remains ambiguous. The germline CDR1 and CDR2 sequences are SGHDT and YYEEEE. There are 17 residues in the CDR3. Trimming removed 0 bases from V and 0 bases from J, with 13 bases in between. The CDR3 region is CASSLGQARLAKNIQYF. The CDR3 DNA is TGTGCCAGCAGCTTGGGGCAGGCCCGACTAGCCAAAAACATTCAGTACTTC.